These T cell receptor beta chains were read from a single sample in a study of T cell repertoires in cytomegalovirus infection. TCRdb used MiXCR to reprocess the reads, holding one entry per CDR3 protein. The table records about 230,000 distinct CDR3 sequences, about 7% of them present only once. Sequences were obtained from PBMCs. The receptors were gathered from a human donor in good health (CMV status not recorded). Some clones in this sample may be carry-over from other donors' samples. The CDR3 runs from the conserved cysteine through the conserved F or W. A D gene is named only where the DNA matches it firmly. Rows give clone size only sometimes, using once, few, many, or a class for an expanded clone.

clone_size,d_call,v_call,j_call,cdr3_aa,cdr3_nt
many,.,TRBV6-2/TRBV6-3,TRBJ1-4,CASKRQTTNEKLFF,TGTGCCAGCAAACGACAGACAACTAATGAAAAACTGTTTTTT
many,.,TRBV2,TRBJ2-1,CARGTGGRVNEQFF,TGTGCCAGGGGCACCGGGGGGCGAGTCAATGAGCAGTTCTTC
.,TRBD1,TRBV30,TRBJ1-5,CAWTRQGPVNQPQHF,TGTGCCTGGACCAGACAGGGCCCCGTCAATCAGCCCCAGCATTTT
many,TRBD1,TRBV7-9,TRBJ2-7,CASGTGSSYEQYF,TGTGCCAGCGGGACAGGGAGCTCCTACGAGCAGTACTTC
many,.,TRBV5-5,TRBJ1-6,CASSLPDRLNSPLHF,TGTGCCAGCAGCTTGCCTGACAGGCTTAATTCACCCCTCCACTTT
few,.,TRBV6-1,TRBJ1-5,CASIFSPGEGQPQHF,TGTGCCAGCATTTTCAGCCCGGGGGAGGGCCAGCCCCAGCATTTT
many,.,TRBV6-5,TRBJ1-2,CASSYSGLNGYTF,TGTGCCAGCAGTTACTCAGGGTTGAATGGCTACACCTTC
many,TRBD1,TRBV15,TRBJ1-4,CATSREGTGGKLFF,TGTGCCACCAGCAGGGAAGGGACAGGGGGAAAACTGTTTTTT
many,TRBD2,TRBV7-2,TRBJ2-7,CASSPGLAGGQGQYF,TGTGCCAGCAGCCCCGGACTAGCGGGGGGGCAAGGGCAGTACTTC
many,.,TRBV2,TRBJ1-1,CASSEEQMNTEAFF,TGTGCCAGCAGTGAGGAACAGATGAACACTGAAGCTTTCTTT
many,TRBD2,TRBV7-3,TRBJ2-1,CASSFSLAGPYNEQFF,TGTGCCAGCAGCTTCTCACTAGCGGGTCCTTACAATGAGCAGTTCTTC
.,TRBD1,TRBV6-2/TRBV6-3,TRBJ2-1,CASLRDGTGGDEQFF,TGTGCCAGCTTGAGAGACGGGACAGGAGGCGATGAGCAGTTCTTC
many,TRBD1,TRBV20-1,TRBJ2-2,CSAREGQLNTGELFF,TGCAGTGCTAGAGAGGGACAGCTGAACACCGGGGAGCTGTTTTTT
many,TRBD1,TRBV2,TRBJ2-7,CASSESRTGNEQYF,TGTGCCAGCAGTGAATCCAGGACAGGGAACGAGCAGTACTTC
many,TRBD1,TRBV7-8,TRBJ2-3,CASSKQQGADTQYF,TGTGCCAGCAGCAAGCAACAGGGGGCAGATACGCAGTATTTT
.,.,TRBV30,TRBJ1-5,CAWGLGNQPQHF,TGTGCCTGGGGGCTCGGCAATCAGCCCCAGCATTTT
medium-sized,TRBD1,TRBV7-2,TRBJ2-7,CASSVVGQGSYEQYF,TGTGCCAGCAGTGTAGTGGGACAGGGGTCCTACGAGCAGTACTTC
many,.,TRBV7-2,TRBJ2-6,CASSDWDRGSGANVLTF,TGTGCCAGCAGCGACTGGGACCGCGGCTCTGGGGCCAACGTCCTGACTTTC
many,.,TRBV3-1,TRBJ2-1,CASSQRGVDEQFF,TGTGCCAGCAGCCAAAGGGGGGTTGATGAGCAGTTCTTC
many,.,TRBV7-2,TRBJ2-1,CASSSRLGAADEQFF,TGTGCCAGCAGCTCGCGGCTCGGCGCGGCTGATGAGCAGTTCTTC
many,TRBD2,TRBV6-1,TRBJ2-2,CASSPRGLEDTGELFF,TGTGCCAGCAGCCCCAGGGGACTAGAAGATACCGGGGAGCTGTTTTTT
many,TRBD1,TRBV5-1,TRBJ2-2,CASSLPSTGGNTGELFF,TGCGCCAGCAGCTTGCCATCGACAGGGGGTAACACCGGGGAGCTGTTTTTT
many,TRBD1,TRBV18,TRBJ1-1,CASSPDRAITEAFF,TGTGCCAGCTCACCCGACAGGGCGATTACTGAAGCTTTCTTT
many,TRBD2,TRBV20-1,TRBJ2-5,CSARGGSGGETQYF,TGCAGTGCTAGAGGCGGCAGCGGGGGGGAGACCCAGTACTTC
few,.,TRBV28,TRBJ1-6,CASTRVFDNSPLHF,TGTGCCAGTACCAGGGTGTTCGATAATTCACCCCTCCACTTT
many,TRBD1,TRBV20-1,TRBJ1-5,CSARDRAGTPQHF,TGCAGTGCTAGGGACAGGGCGGGCACGCCCCAGCATTTT
many,TRBD2,TRBV6-2/TRBV6-3,TRBJ2-5,CASSRSPSGGQETQYF,TGTGCCAGCAGTCGCTCGCCTAGCGGGGGGCAAGAGACCCAGTACTTC
many,.,TRBV5-6,TRBJ1-1,CASSLLGPGGEAFF,TGTGCCAGCAGCCTCCTGGGTCCGGGAGGAGAGGCTTTCTTT
many,TRBD2,TRBV12-3/TRBV12-4,TRBJ2-1,CASSLVAGDNEQFF,TGTGCCAGCAGTTTGGTAGCGGGGGATAATGAGCAGTTCTTC
.,TRBD2,TRBV5-1,TRBJ2-2,CASSPAGGPRTGELFF,TGCGCCAGCAGCCCAGCGGGGGGGCCGAGGACCGGGGAGCTGTTTTTT
many,.,TRBV2,TRBJ1-6,CASSPQGQSPLHF,TGTGCCAGCAGTCCCCAGGGGCAATCACCCCTCCACTTT
many,TRBD1,TRBV6-2/TRBV6-3,TRBJ1-1,CASSYAPGQGSTEAFF,TGTGCCAGCAGTTACGCTCCGGGACAGGGGAGCACTGAAGCTTTCTTT
many,.,TRBV7-9,TRBJ2-1,CASSLDRSSYNEQFF,TGTGCCAGCAGCTTAGACCGGAGCTCCTACAATGAGCAGTTCTTC
.,.,TRBV14,TRBJ2-1,CASSHPIGAEQFF,TGTGCCAGCAGCCACCCGATTGGGGCCGAGCAGTTCTTC
.,TRBD1,TRBV20-1,TRBJ1-6,CSAPSETGGAYNSPLHF,TGCAGTGCTCCGAGCGAGACAGGGGGCGCGTATAATTCACCCCTCCACTTT
many,.,TRBV28,TRBJ2-1,CASSLWAGLPAGNEQFF,TGTGCCAGCAGTTTATGGGCGGGGTTGCCCGCTGGGAATGAGCAGTTCTTC
few,TRBD1,TRBV5-1,TRBJ1-1,CASSLGQGARNTEAFF,TGCGCCAGCAGCCTAGGACAGGGGGCTCGGAACACTGAAGCTTTCTTT
many,TRBD2,TRBV7-8,TRBJ2-3,CASSQNPGLALGADTQYF,TGTGCCAGCAGCCAAAACCCGGGACTAGCGCTGGGGGCAGATACGCAGTATTTT
.,.,TRBV15,TRBJ1-5,CATSREPGRVYQPQHF,TGTGCCACCAGCAGAGAACCAGGCAGGGTTTATCAGCCCCAGCATTTT
many,.,TRBV29-1,TRBJ2-5,CSVEDPRTWRTQYF,TGCAGCGTTGAAGATCCGCGGACCTGGCGGACCCAGTACTTC
many,.,TRBV5-4,TRBJ2-1,CASSLDRWNEQFF,TGTGCCAGCAGCTTGGACAGGTGGAATGAGCAGTTCTTC
many,TRBD1,TRBV2,TRBJ2-6,CGDARDRIRLNSGANVLTF,TGTGGGGACGCCCGGGACAGAATCCGCCTTAACTCTGGGGCCAACGTCCTGACTTTC
few,.,TRBV12-3/TRBV12-4,TRBJ1-5,CASSLATGAGKGNQPQHF,TGTGCCAGCAGTTTAGCAACCGGGGCAGGGAAGGGGAATCAGCCCCAGCATTTT